The rows below give T cell receptor beta chains drawn from one sample of a study of blood T cell repertoires in COVID-19. The protocol was immunoSEQ multiplex PCR, while the TCRdb copy is restricted to in-frame clones and leaves out a portion. The data show about 370,000 clones, over 75% seen once. Material: peripheral blood. All receptors derive from a woman in her twenties or thirties with COVID-19, enrolled during active disease. Each CDR3 is given with its conserved first and last residue. Fields, in order: clone size, V gene, CDR3 length, J gene, D gene, CDR3 DNA, CDR3 protein. A D gene is named only where the DNA matches it firmly. Part of the rows lack a size; the others show once, few, many or a class for expanded clones.

>-|TRBV30|15|TRBJ1-5|TRBD1
TGTGCCTGGAGTGTACGGCAGGGGGCAAGACAGCCCCAGCATTTT
CAWSVRQGARQPQHF
>-|TRBV5-6|15|TRBJ2-7|-
TGTGCCAGCAGCCCCCGGAGAATCAGCTCCTACGAGCAGTACTTC
CASSPRRISSYEQYF
>-|TRBV15|13|TRBJ1-6|-
TGTGCCACCAGCAGAGCTCAGGATTCACCCCTCCACTTT
CATSRAQDSPLHF
>-|TRBV30|13|TRBJ2-1|-
TGTGCCTGGAGTGTAATAGTACGCAATGAGCAGTTCTTC
CAWSVIVRNEQFF
>once|TRBV6-5|14|TRBJ1-5|-
TGTGCCAGCAGTTGGGGCGGGATTGATCAGCCCCAGCATTTT
CASSWGGIDQPQHF
>-|TRBV27|15|TRBJ1-4|-
TGTGCCAGCAAAAGGACACCCGGGAGTGATGAAAAACTGTTTTTT
CASKRTPGSDEKLFF
>-|TRBV4-1|12|TRBJ2-2|-
TGCGCCAGCAGCCAAGCGGGAGGGGAGCTGTTTTTT
CASSQAGGELFF
>-|TRBV24-1|15|TRBJ2-2|TRBD1
TGTGCCACCAGTGACCTAGGGACAGCGGCCGGGGAGCTGTTTTTT
CATSDLGTAAGELFF
>-|TRBV19|15|TRBJ2-7|TRBD2
TGTGCCACTAGGCGGGGGGCGGTCTCGAGCTACGAGCAGTACTTC
CATRRGAVSSYEQYF
>-|TRBV7-3|17|TRBJ2-1|TRBD2
TGTGCCAGCAGCCCCTACTGGGGACTAGCGGGATCCAATGAGCAGTTCTTC
CASSPYWGLAGSNEQFF
>-|TRBV30|14|TRBJ1-2|TRBD1
TGTGCCTGGAGCGCTTGGACAGGGGGACTAGGCTACACCTTC
CAWSAWTGGLGYTF
>-|TRBV29-1|11|TRBJ2-7|-
TGCAGCGTCCGAGGACAGTACGAGCAGTACTTC
CSVRGQYEQYF
>few|TRBV2|15|TRBJ2-2|TRBD1
TGTGCCAGCAGACCAAGACAGGGGGCTGGCGGGGAGCTGTTTTTT
CASRPRQGAGGELFF
>once|TRBV7-4|15|TRBJ2-5|TRBD1
TGTGCCAGCAGCTTCGTGGGACAGGGTCAAGAGACCCAGTACTTC
CASSFVGQGQETQYF
>-|TRBV6-2/TRBV6-3|15|TRBJ2-7|TRBD1
TGTGCCAGCAGTACCCGACAGGGAGTCCCCTACGAGCAGTACTTC
CASSTRQGVPYEQYF
>once|TRBV6-8|17|TRBJ2-3|TRBD2
TGTGCCAGCAGTTACTCGACTAGCGGGAACCCCACACATACGCAGTATTTT
CASSYSTSGNPTHTQYF
>once|TRBV2|14|TRBJ2-7|-
TGTGCCAGCAGTGCAGAGGGAGAATCCTACGAGCAGTACTTC
CASSAEGESYEQYF
>-|TRBV7-3|15|TRBJ2-3|TRBD2
TGTGCCAGCAGCCTGACTAGCGGGAGATCAGATACGCAGTATTTT
CASSLTSGRSDTQYF
>-|TRBV11-2|13|TRBJ1-4|TRBD1
TGTGCCAGCAGTTCCAGGGGGCGGGAAAAACTGTTTTTT
CASSSRGREKLFF
>-|TRBV2|13|TRBJ2-5|TRBD1
TGTGCCAGCCGGACAGGGGGCATGGAGACCCAGTACTTC
CASRTGGMETQYF
>-|TRBV9|13|TRBJ1-1|-
TGTGCCAGCAGCGTAACATCGGGGACTGAAGCTTTCTTT
CASSVTSGTEAFF
>-|TRBV2|17|TRBJ2-1|TRBD2
TGTGCCAGCAGTTACTCCGGCCTAGCGGGAGTTTACAATGAGCAGTTCTTC
CASSYSGLAGVYNEQFF
>once|TRBV4-1|13|TRBJ1-2|TRBD1
TGCGCCAGCAGCCAAGGGACAGGGGGTATTTGCACCTTC
CASSQGTGGICTF
>-|TRBV30|16|TRBJ2-3|-
TGTGCCTGGAGCCCAAGGAGACAGGCCAACACAGATACGCAGTATTTT
CAWSPRRQANTDTQYF
>-|TRBV5-3|17|TRBJ1-1|TRBD1
TGTGCCAGAAGCCCTACCCCCACAGGGGGCGCTTGGACTGAAGCTTTCTTT
CARSPTPTGGAWTEAFF
>-|TRBV5-5|15|TRBJ1-4|-
TGTGCCAGCAGTTTGGCCGGGGGTTTGGGGGAAAAACTGTTTTTT
CASSLAGGLGEKLFF
>once|TRBV29-1|11|TRBJ2-5|-
TGCAGCGGCCTAAGTTGGGAGACCCAGTACTTC
CSGLSWETQYF
>-|TRBV7-2|14|TRBJ2-3|-
TGTGCCAGCAGCTTAAAGCGGACCACAGATACGCAGTATTTT
CASSLKRTTDTQYF
>-|TRBV12-5|17|TRBJ2-5|-
TGTGCTAGTGGTTTGGAGTCCTCAATAAGAGCTCAAGAGACCCAGTACTTC
CASGLESSIRAQETQYF
>-|TRBV24-1|14|TRBJ1-5|-
TGTGCCACCAGTGTCGCGGGTAGCAATCAGCCCCAGCATTTT
CATSVAGSNQPQHF
>-|TRBV4-1|12|TRBJ2-2|-
TGCGCCAGCACGTCGAACACCGGGGAGCTGTTTTTT
CASTSNTGELFF
>-|TRBV4-1|15|TRBJ2-7|-
TGCGCCAGCAGCCAAGTCTTGGGCGAGACCTACGAGCAGTACTTC
CASSQVLGETYEQYF
>-|TRBV15|15|TRBJ2-7|-
TGTGCCACCAGCAGAGATTTAGCGGCTGTCTACGAGCAGTACTTC
CATSRDLAAVYEQYF
>once|TRBV27|17|TRBJ2-1|-
TGTGCCAGCAGTTTACAGTTTATCGGGAGTTTCTACAATGAGCAGTTCTTC
CASSLQFIGSFYNEQFF
>-|TRBV10-2|15|TRBJ1-5|-
TGCGCCAGCAGTGAGTCCGGCGGGGGCAATCAGCCCCAGCATTTT
CASSESGGGNQPQHF
>-|TRBV18|14|TRBJ2-7|TRBD2
TGTGCCAGCTCGGGAAGCGGGATCTCCTACGAGCAGTACTTC
CASSGSGISYEQYF
>-|TRBV9|17|TRBJ2-4|-
TGTGCCAGCAGCGTAGGAGGAGGGGGCTTAGCCAAAAACATTCAGTACTTC
CASSVGGGGLAKNIQYF
>-|TRBV4-3|15|TRBJ2-7|TRBD2
TGCGCCAGCAGCCAAGTAGGGACTAGCGAGTACGAGCAGTACTTC
CASSQVGTSEYEQYF
>once|TRBV2|13|TRBJ1-1|-
TGTGCCAGCACCGTCGACAGGAACACTGAAGCTTTCTTT
CASTVDRNTEAFF
>once|TRBV9|16|TRBJ2-1|TRBD1
TGTGCCAGCAGCTTATTACCGGGACAGGGTGGAGATGAGCAGTTCTTC
CASSLLPGQGGDEQFF
>-|TRBV30|15|TRBJ2-1|TRBD2
TGTGCCTGGGGTGAAGGACTAGCGGGATGGAATGAGCAGTTCTTC
CAWGEGLAGWNEQFF
>-|TRBV4-1|15|TRBJ2-7|TRBD1
TGCGCCAGCAGCCAAGCCGGGACAGGCCTTTACGAGCAGTACTTC
CASSQAGTGLYEQYF
>-|TRBV2|17|TRBJ2-1|TRBD2
TGTGCCAGCAGTGAAGTCCGGCTAGCGGGAGTCTACAATGAGCAGTTCTTC
CASSEVRLAGVYNEQFF
>-|TRBV4-3|14|TRBJ2-7|TRBD2
TGCGCCAGCAGCCAAGGACTAGCGGGCTACGAGCAGTACTTC
CASSQGLAGYEQYF
>-|TRBV7-2|15|TRBJ2-5|TRBD2
TGTGCCAGCAGCTTAGCGTTGCGGGAGAGGGGGACCCAGTACTTC
CASSLALRERGTQYF